This is a list of T cell receptor beta chains from one sample in a study of technical replicates of blood from several donors. Repertoires were generated with immunoSEQ multiplex PCR, while TCRdb's copy carries only in-frame clones and drops some. The repertoire holds tens of thousands of clones, about 91% seen once, with 0.25% to 0.35% in the top ten. The sample taken for sequencing was T cells isolated from PBMCs. All receptors come from a human donor in good health. CDR3s leave out the opening cysteine and the closing phenylalanine or tryptophan. D genes are given only for firm matches.

d_gene,v_gene,CDR3aa
-,TRBV5-1,ASSSRQGLQETQY
TRBD1,TRBV7-6,ASSRQGYSPLH
TRBD2,TRBV7-3,ASSPKAGSSYEQY
-,TRBV28,ASSSGKIGNRTGNTIY
TRBD1,TRBV6-1,ASRRGQGDEQY
TRBD2,TRBV9,ASSGRTQRGEQY
-,TRBV2,ASTQGGTDTQY
-,TRBV5-6,ASSWGVNEQF
TRBD1,TRBV2,ASSGTGAGNTIY
-,TRBV7-9,ASSQGSGVLT
TRBD1,TRBV7-9,ASSPRGTVVNTIY
TRBD1,TRBV11-3,ASSPEDRGGSGANVLT
TRBD1,TRBV5-1,ASRGDSYTGELF
TRBD1,TRBV4-1,ASSQGGQGFYGYT
TRBD1,TRBV10-3,AIARTGKDQPQH
-,TRBV19,ASASGAWPTYEQY
TRBD1,TRBV10-2,ASKDRGNQPQH
-,TRBV6-6,ASSYSKSQGTEAF
-,TRBV27,ASSPSEGRQSSYEQY
-,TRBV4-1,ASSQEGGDGRSGNTIY
TRBD1,TRBV9,ASSGSGQEF
-,TRBV7-9,ASSETVNQPQH
-,TRBV9,ASSVGSSYNEQF
-,TRBV6-6,ASSYSASEDYEQY
TRBD1,TRBV5-4,ASSVQGVLSGNTIY
TRBD1,TRBV5-4,ASSGTGEVYTEAF
-,TRBV5-6,ASRRNAVVEQY
TRBD2,TRBV13,ASSNRLAGGTDTQY
TRBD1,TRBV5-1,ASSRTAGQGFSEQY
-,TRBV2,AVVPGGQETQY
TRBD1,TRBV5-5,ASSPGQGTTYEQY
TRBD2,TRBV7-2,ASSNPTGTSASYNEQF